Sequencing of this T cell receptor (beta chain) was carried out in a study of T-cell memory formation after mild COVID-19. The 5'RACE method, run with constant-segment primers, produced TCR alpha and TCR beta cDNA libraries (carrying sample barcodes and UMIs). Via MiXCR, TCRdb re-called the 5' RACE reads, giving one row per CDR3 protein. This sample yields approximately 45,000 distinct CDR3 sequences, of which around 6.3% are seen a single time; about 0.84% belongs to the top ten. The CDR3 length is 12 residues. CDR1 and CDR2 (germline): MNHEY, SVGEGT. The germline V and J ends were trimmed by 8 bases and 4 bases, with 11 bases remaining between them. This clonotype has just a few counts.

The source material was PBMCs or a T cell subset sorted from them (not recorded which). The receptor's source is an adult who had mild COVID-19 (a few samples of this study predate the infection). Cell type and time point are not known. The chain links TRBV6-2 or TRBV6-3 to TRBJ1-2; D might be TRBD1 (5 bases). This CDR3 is CASRTGSYGYTF. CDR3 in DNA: TGTGCCAGCCGAACAGGCTCCTATGGCTACACCTTC.